This T cell receptor (beta chain) is drawn from a study of human T cells and chemical hapten exposure. The sample holds many counts of this clonotype. No antigen is known for it. At one end, the junction sequence differs from germline, possibly due to a read error. Indicated time point: patch test 1, 2 weeks after DPC sensitization. Stated treatment: therapeutic diphenylcyclopropenone sensitization with weekly scalp DPC. Blood, whole and unfractionated, served as the source for total RNA extraction. Whole-study findings and limits: TCRs above 1 in 1000 frequency stayed constant with DPC sensitization. Expanded TCR sets contained significantly more large CDR3 similarity clusters than controls.

TCRdb reprocessed the RACE reads with MiXCR, giving one entry per CDR3 protein. The sample has 75,000 to 100,000 distinct CDR3 sequences; approximately 13% are singletons. The CDR3 is 11 amino acids. CDR1 DFQATT and CDR2 SNEGSKA come from the germline V gene (reference sequence). Here the sequenced sample was whole blood, taken in connection with sensitization to the hapten diphenylcyclopropenone (DPC). This chain uses TRBV20-1 with TRBJ1-5; tentative D call: TRBD1 (5 bases). This TCR was recovered from a woman between 40 and 55 years old with alopecia areata. Some clones in this sample may be carry-over from other donors' samples. The CDR3, as DNA: TGCAGTGCTTCCCGGTTGGGGGAGCAGGTGTTT. Translated, it gives CSASRLGEQVF.